This TCR beta chain was observed in a study of blood T cell repertoires in COVID-19. Those who participated ranged in age from about 18 to 89 years and resided in 20 to 25 US areas. Cohort placement rested on clinical history that participants reported themselves. Resolution of symptoms, clearance, or two negative PCRs was present in recovered Cohort 3 donors. In the original analysis: Amplification with reference gene primers provided the estimates of nucleated cell counts. TCRdb's table, derived via immunoSEQ multiplex PCR, lists solely in-frame clones and lacks some. That table supplies the V and J calls and clone size; D and trimming were determined from the DNA. The sample has roughly 160,000 clones; approximately 83% are singletons. Trimming pared 0 bases from V and 1 base from J, leaving 8 bases between. The V gene's germline CDR1 is SGHRS and CDR2 YFSETQ. CDR3 length: 14 amino acids.

The sequenced sample consisted of PBMCs or T cells enriched from blood (not recorded which). This sequence joins TRBV5-1 and TRBJ2-7; possible D gene TRBD1, 6 bases. The receptor was isolated from a woman aged 55-70 years who had recovered from COVID-19. The chain's CDR3 is CASSLVQGSYEQYF. CDR3 sequence (DNA): TGCGCCAGCAGCTTGGTCCAGGGGTCCTACGAGCAGTACTTC.